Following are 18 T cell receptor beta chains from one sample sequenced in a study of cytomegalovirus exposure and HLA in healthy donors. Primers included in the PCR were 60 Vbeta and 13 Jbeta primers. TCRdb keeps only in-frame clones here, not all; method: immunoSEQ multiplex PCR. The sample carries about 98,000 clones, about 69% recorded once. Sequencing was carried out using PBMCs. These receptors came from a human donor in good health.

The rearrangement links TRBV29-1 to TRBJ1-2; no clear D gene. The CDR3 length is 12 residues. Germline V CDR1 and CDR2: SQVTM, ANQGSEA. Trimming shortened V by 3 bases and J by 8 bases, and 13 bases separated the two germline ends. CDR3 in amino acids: CSVDDPAGGYTF. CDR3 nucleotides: TGCAGCGTTGACGATCCCGCGGGCGGCTACACCTTC. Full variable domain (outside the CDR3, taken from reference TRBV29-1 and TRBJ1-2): SAVISQKPSRDICQRGTSLTIQCQVDSQVTMMFWYRQQPGQSLTLIATANQGSEATYESGFVIDKFPISRPNLTFSTLTVSNMSPEDSSIYLCSVDDPAGGYTFGSGTRLTVV.

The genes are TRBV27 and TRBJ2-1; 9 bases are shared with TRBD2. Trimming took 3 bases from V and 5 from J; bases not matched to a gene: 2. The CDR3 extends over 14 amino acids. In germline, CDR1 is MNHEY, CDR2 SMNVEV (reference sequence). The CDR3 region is CASSFIAGDNEQFF. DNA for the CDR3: TGTGCCAGCAGTTTCATAGCGGGAGACAATGAGCAGTTCTTC.

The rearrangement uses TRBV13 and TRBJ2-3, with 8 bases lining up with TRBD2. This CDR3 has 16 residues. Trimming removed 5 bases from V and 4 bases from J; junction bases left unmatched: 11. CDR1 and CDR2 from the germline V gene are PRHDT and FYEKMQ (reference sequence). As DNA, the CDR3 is TGTGCCAGCAGCCCTCTAGCGGGTAACGCCTCAGATACGCAGTATTTT. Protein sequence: CASSPLAGNASDTQYF.

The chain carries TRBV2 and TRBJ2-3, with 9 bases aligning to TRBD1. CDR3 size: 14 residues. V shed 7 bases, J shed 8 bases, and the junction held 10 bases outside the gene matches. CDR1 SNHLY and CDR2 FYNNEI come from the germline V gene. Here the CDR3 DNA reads TGTGCCAGCACGAGAGGGACAGGGATGGTTACGCAGTATTTT. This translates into CASTRGTGMVTQYF. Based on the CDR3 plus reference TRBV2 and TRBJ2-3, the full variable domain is EPEVTQTPSHQVTQMGQEVILRCVPISNHLYFYWYRQILGQKVEFLVSFYNNEISEKSEIFDDQFSVERPDGSNFTLKIRSTKLEDSAMYFCASTRGTGMVTQYFGPGTRLTVL.

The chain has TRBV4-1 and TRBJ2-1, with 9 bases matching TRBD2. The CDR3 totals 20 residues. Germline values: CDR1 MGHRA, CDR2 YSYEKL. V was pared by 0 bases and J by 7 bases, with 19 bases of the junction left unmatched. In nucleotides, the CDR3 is TGCGCCAGCAGCCAAGACCCCGGACAGTCCCGTTCGCGGGGGGGAAATGAGCAGTTCTTC. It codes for CASSQDPGQSRSRGGNEQFF.

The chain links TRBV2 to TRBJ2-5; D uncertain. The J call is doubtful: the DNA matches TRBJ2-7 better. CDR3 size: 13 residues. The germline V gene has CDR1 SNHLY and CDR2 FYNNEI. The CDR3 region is CASSARLFYEQYF. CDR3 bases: TGTGCCAGCAGTGCGCGTCTTTTCTACGAGCAGTACTTC.

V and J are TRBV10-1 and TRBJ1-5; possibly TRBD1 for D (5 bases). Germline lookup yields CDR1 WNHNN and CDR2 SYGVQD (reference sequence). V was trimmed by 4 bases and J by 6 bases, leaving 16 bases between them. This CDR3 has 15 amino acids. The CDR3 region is CASSATQGWCQPQHF. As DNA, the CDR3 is TGCGCCAGCAGTGCCACGCAGGGCTGGTGTCAGCCCCAGCATTTT.

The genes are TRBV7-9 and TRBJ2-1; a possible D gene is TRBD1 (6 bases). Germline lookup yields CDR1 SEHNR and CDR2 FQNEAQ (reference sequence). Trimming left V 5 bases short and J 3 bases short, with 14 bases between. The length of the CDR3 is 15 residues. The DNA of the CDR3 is TGTGCCAGCAGCGCCGGGCTAGGGGGCTACAATGAGCAGTTCTTC. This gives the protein CASSAGLGGYNEQFF.

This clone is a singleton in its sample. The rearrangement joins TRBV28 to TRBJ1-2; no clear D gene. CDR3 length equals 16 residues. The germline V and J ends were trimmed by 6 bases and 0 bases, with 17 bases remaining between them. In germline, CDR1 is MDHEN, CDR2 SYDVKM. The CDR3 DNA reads TGTGCCAGCAGCCCCAGTGGGCCGGGAGCTAACTATGGCTACACCTTC. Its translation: CASSPSGPGANYGYTF.

The CDR3 coding sequence is TGTGCCAGCAGCGGGGGGGTGGGCGTATATGGCTACACCTTC. As protein: CASSGGVGVYGYTF. The chain uses TRBV7-8 and TRBJ1-2, with D possibly being TRBD1 (5 bases). Deletions cut 5 bases from V and 5 bases from J, with 15 bases between. CDR3 length equals 14 residues. CDR1 and CDR2 (germline): SGHVS, FQNEAQ.

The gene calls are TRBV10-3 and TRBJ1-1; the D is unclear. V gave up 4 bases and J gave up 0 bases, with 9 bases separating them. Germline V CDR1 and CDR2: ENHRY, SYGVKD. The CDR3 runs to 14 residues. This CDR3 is CAISGQRMNTEAFF. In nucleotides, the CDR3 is TGTGCCATCAGTGGACAACGCATGAACACTGAAGCTTTCTTT.

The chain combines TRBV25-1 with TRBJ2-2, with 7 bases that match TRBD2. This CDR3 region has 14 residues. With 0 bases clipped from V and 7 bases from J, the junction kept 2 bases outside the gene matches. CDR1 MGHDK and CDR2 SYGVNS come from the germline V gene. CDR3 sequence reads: CASSEYTGGGELFF. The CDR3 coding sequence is TGTGCCAGCAGTGAATATACGGGGGGCGGGGAGCTGTTTTTT.

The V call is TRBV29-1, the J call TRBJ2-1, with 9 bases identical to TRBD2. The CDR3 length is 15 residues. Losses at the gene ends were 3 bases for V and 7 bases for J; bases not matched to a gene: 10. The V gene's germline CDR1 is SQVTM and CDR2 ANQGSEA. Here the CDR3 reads CSVDIGSGSSNEQFF. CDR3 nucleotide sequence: TGCAGCGTTGATATTGGTAGCGGGAGTTCAAATGAGCAGTTCTTC.

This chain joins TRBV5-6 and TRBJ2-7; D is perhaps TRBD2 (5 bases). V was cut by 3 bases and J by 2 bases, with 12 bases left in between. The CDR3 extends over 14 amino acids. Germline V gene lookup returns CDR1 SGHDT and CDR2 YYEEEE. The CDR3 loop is CASSSPGVPYEQYF. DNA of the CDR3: TGTGCCAGCAGCTCACCCGGGGTCCCCTACGAGCAGTACTTC.

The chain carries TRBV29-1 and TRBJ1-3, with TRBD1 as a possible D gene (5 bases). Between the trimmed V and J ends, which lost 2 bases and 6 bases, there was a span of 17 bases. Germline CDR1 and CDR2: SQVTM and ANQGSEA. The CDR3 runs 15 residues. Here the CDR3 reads CSVESGDTLENTIYF. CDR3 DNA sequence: TGCAGCGTTGAATCGGGGGATACTCTAGAAAACACCATATATTTT.

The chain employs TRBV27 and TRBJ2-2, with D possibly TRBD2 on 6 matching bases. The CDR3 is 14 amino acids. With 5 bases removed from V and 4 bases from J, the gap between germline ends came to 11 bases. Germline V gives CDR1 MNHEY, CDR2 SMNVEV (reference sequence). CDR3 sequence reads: CASSLWDFTGELFF. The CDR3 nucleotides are TGTGCCAGCAGTCTTTGGGACTTCACCGGGGAGCTGTTTTTT.

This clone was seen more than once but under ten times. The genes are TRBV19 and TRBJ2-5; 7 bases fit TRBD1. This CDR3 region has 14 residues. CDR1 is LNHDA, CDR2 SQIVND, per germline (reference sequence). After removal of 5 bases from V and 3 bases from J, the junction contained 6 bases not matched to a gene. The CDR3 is CASSARDRKETQYF. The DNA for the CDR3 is TGTGCCAGTAGTGCCCGGGACAGAAAAGAGACCCAGTACTTC. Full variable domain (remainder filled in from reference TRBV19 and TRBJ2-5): DGGITQSPKYLFRKEGQNVTLSCEQNLNHDAMYWYRQDPGQGLRLIYYSQIVNDFQKGDIAEGYSVSREKKESFPLTVTSAQKNPTAFYLCASSARDRKETQYFGPGTRLLVL.

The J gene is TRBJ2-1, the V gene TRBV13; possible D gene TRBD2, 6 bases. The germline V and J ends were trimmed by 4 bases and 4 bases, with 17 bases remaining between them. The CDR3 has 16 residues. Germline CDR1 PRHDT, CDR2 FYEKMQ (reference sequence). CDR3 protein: CASSSATGLSYNEQFF. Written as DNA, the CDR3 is TGTGCCAGCAGCTCTGCAACGGGACTTTCATACAATGAGCAGTTCTTC.